The 32 T cell receptor beta chains listed next were all sequenced from one sample in a study of graft-versus-host responses after intestinal transplantation. Their cognate antigens are unknown. Sequencing was performed with immunoSEQ multiplex PCR; in TCRdb, only in-frame clones are kept and a portion is missing. This table holds about 88,000 clones, under 95% found once. Sequencing was performed on unstimulated CD4+ T cells sorted from spleen or lymph node cells, taken before transplant. The source of these receptors is a human donor who was the organ donor for an intestinal transplant.

This chain joins TRBV11-3 and TRBJ2-3; TRBD2 matches 7 bases. Germline V CDR1 and CDR2: SGHNT, YENEEA. CDR3 size: 16 residues. J was trimmed by 0 bases and V by 1 base; bases with no gene match: 4. The DNA for the CDR3 is TGTGCCAGCAGCTTAGTAGCGGGCAGGAGCACAGATACGCAGTATTTT. It is translated as CASSLVAGRSTDTQYF.

The chain recombines TRBV7-3 with TRBJ1-1, with D possibly being TRBD1 (5 bases). Germline V gene lookup returns CDR1 SGHTA and CDR2 FQGTGA. The CDR3 spans 15 residues. V gave up 2 bases and J gave up 0 bases, with 10 bases separating them. The CDR3 region has the DNA TGTGCCAGCAGCTTATCGACAGTCATGAACACTGAAGCTTTCTTT. It translates to CASSLSTVMNTEAFF.

The chain joins TRBV6-1 to TRBJ2-3; D might be TRBD1 (5 bases). Germline CDR1 reads MNHNS; CDR2 reads SASEGT. CDR3 length: 15 residues. V was shortened by 6 bases and J by 2 bases, with 15 bases between the two germline ends. The CDR3 DNA sequence: TGTGCCAGCAGCCTAGACAGACTCATCACAGATACGCAGTATTTT. Translation: CASSLDRLITDTQYF.

The rearrangement joins TRBV30 to TRBJ1-6; D not resolved. Trimming pared 2 bases from V and 7 bases from J, leaving 9 bases between. The germline V gene has CDR1 GTSNPN and CDR2 SVGIG (reference sequence). CDR3 length: 13 amino acids. The CDR3: CAWSKAGNSPLHF. The CDR3 bases are TGTGCCTGGAGTAAAGCGGGAAATTCACCCCTCCACTTT.

The chain links TRBV20-1 to TRBJ2-3, with D hard to call. This CDR3 has 11 amino acids. V lost 0 bases and J lost 5, with 3 bases in between. Germline CDR1 and CDR2: DFQATT and SNEGSKA (reference sequence). This CDR3 is CSARDLDTQYF. The CDR3 DNA follows: TGCAGTGCTAGAGACTTAGATACGCAGTATTTT.

The rearrangement joins TRBV5-1 to TRBJ2-3, with TRBD1 as a possible D gene (5 bases). Germline values: CDR1 SGHRS, CDR2 YFSETQ. This CDR3 spans 16 amino acids. V lost 4 bases and J lost 4, with 19 bases in between. CDR3 DNA: TGCGCCAGCAGCCATCCCGGACAAGGGCGTTCAGATACGCAGTATTTT. This encodes CASSHPGQGRSDTQYF.

This clone was seen only a few times. The chain employs TRBV7-3 and TRBJ2-1; 8 nucleotides line up with TRBD2. The CDR3 has 16 amino acids. V was clipped by 4 bases and J by 0 bases; unmatched bases: 5. Germline CDR1 SGHTA, CDR2 FQGTGA. CDR3 region: CASSWSGTSSYNEQFF. In nucleotides, the CDR3 is TGTGCCAGCAGCTGGTCCGGGACTAGCTCCTACAATGAGCAGTTCTTC.

The chain recombines TRBV30 with TRBJ2-1; 8 nucleotides agree with TRBD2. CDR1 is GTSNPN, CDR2 SVGIG, per germline (reference sequence). This CDR3 is 18 amino acids long. J lost 8 bases, V lost 0 bases, and 18 bases had no gene match. The CDR3 is CAWSVPWSGSVFFDEQFF. DNA of the CDR3: TGTGCCTGGAGTGTGCCCTGGAGCGGGAGCGTCTTTTTCGATGAGCAGTTCTTC.

V is TRBV27 and J is TRBJ1-1; D is undetermined. The CDR3 contains 15 residues. Trimming took 2 bases from V and 1 from J, leaving 11 bases between them. Germline CDR1 MNHEY, CDR2 SMNVEV (reference sequence). The CDR3: CASSLVDGGNTEAFF. The DNA for the CDR3 is TGTGCCAGCAGTTTAGTGGACGGAGGGAACACTGAAGCTTTCTTT.

The gene calls are TRBV5-4 and TRBJ2-1, with 10 bases that match TRBD2. Losses at the gene ends were 1 base for V and 3 bases for J; bases not matched to a gene: 1. The CDR3 is 15 residues long. Germline V gene sequence: CDR1 SGHNT, CDR2 YYREEE (reference sequence). In DNA, the CDR3 is TGTGCCAGCAGCTTGACTAGCGGGATCTACAATGAGCAGTTCTTC. Its protein product is CASSLTSGIYNEQFF.

V usage is TRBV7-2 and J usage is TRBJ2-7; 10 nucleotides agree with TRBD2. V trimming: 1 base; J trimming: 2 bases; junction bases outside the gene matches: 5. The CDR3 sequence is 16 residues long. CDR1 is SGHTA and CDR2 is FQGNSA in the germline V gene. CDR3 region: CASSLGSGGAAYEQYF. CDR3 coding DNA: TGTGCCAGCAGCTTAGGGAGCGGGGGGGCCGCCTACGAGCAGTACTTC. Using reference TRBV7-2 and TRBJ2-7 for the parts outside the CDR3, the full variable domain is GAGVSQSPSNKVTEKGKDVELRCDPISGHTALYWYRQSLGQGLEFLIYFQGNSAPDKSGLPSDRFSAERTGGSVSTLTIQRTQQEDSAVYLCASSLGSGGAAYEQYFGPGTRLTVT.

This clone was detected once. The chain is built from TRBV5-1 and TRBJ2-5, with TRBD2 matching over 9 bases. V lost 0 bases to trimming and J lost 4 bases; unmatched junction nucleotides: 7. CDR1 is SGHRS and CDR2 is YFSETQ in the germline V gene. The CDR3 is 16 residues long. The CDR3 is CASSLGFSGGRETQYF. For the CDR3, the DNA is TGCGCCAGCAGCTTGGGCTTTAGCGGGGGCCGAGAGACCCAGTACTTC.

The chain has TRBV28 and TRBJ1-2, with TRBD1 matching over 9 bases. V dropped 2 bases and J dropped 6; count of bases not matched to a gene: 4. CDR3 length: 14 amino acids. The germline gives CDR1 MDHEN, CDR2 SYDVKM. The CDR3 protein is CASSLPDRGHGYTF. The DNA of the CDR3 is TGTGCCAGCAGTTTACCGGACAGGGGTCATGGCTACACCTTC.

The DNA of the CDR3 is TGTGCCAGCAGTTACACTCCGCGCAATGAGCAGTTCTTC. This sequence encodes CASSYTPRNEQFF. V is TRBV6-6 and J is TRBJ2-1, with D uncertain. Per the germline V gene, CDR1 is MNHNY and CDR2 is SVGAGI (reference sequence). V lost 2 bases, J lost 6 bases, and 8 bases lay in between. This CDR3 is built from 13 residues.

This chain connects TRBV28 to TRBJ1-2; D is possibly TRBD1 (5 bases). Germline CDR1 MDHEN, CDR2 SYDVKM. Trimming removed 4 bases at V and 5 bases at J, with 20 bases between. The CDR3 extends over 16 amino acids. The CDR3 nucleotides are TGTGCCAGCAGTTCCCATCGGAAATTTGACAGATATGGCTACACCTTC. It translates to CASSSHRKFDRYGYTF.

The chain is built from TRBV10-2 and TRBJ2-5; TRBD2 matches 7 bases. There are 14 residues in the CDR3. Per the germline V gene, CDR1 is WSHSY and CDR2 is SAAADI. V was clipped by 6 bases and J by 4 bases; unmatched bases: 8. Here the CDR3 reads CASSRGRGGETQYF. The CDR3 nucleotides are TGCGCCAGCAGCCGGGGGAGGGGTGGAGAGACCCAGTACTTC.

The chain recombines TRBV11-3 with TRBJ2-2; TRBD2 matches 8 bases. CDR1 is SGHNT, CDR2 YENEEA, per germline. The CDR3 totals 13 residues. J lost 6 bases, V lost 5 bases, and 2 bases had no gene match. DNA of the CDR3: TGTGCCAGCAGCAGGACTAGCCCCGGGGAGCTGTTTTTT. It translates to CASSRTSPGELFF.

The CDR3 sequence: CASSQHLGQIQFSGANVLTF. Here the CDR3 DNA reads TGTGCCAGCAGCCAACACCTAGGACAGATACAATTCTCTGGGGCCAACGTCCTGACTTTC. V and J are TRBV4-2 and TRBJ2-6; D is possibly TRBD1 (6 bases). With 2 bases removed from V and 0 bases from J, the gap between germline ends came to 20 bases. The CDR3 is 20 amino acids. The germline gives CDR1 LGHNA, CDR2 YNFKEQ.

V usage is TRBV6-5 and J usage is TRBJ1-4; no definite D call. The V end was cut by 2 bases, the J end by 4 bases, with 14 bases between. The CDR3 loop spans 16 amino acids. The germline CDR1 and CDR2 sequences are MNHEY and SVGAGI. This CDR3 reads CASSYLGPSFNEKLFF. The CDR3 DNA reads as TGTGCCAGCAGTTACCTCGGTCCCTCCTTTAATGAAAAACTGTTTTTT.

For this clone: One end of the junction fails to match germline, which may point to a read error. The chain employs TRBV29-1 and TRBJ2-3; 12 nucleotides agree with TRBD2. The CDR3 runs 14 residues. The germline CDR1 and CDR2 sequences are SQVTM and ANQGSEA. CDR3 in amino acids: CSVATSGSTDTQYF. CDR3 DNA sequence: TGCAGCGTTGCGACTAGCGGGAGCACCGATACGCAGTATTTT.

The CDR3 DNA reads as TGCGCCAGCCAAGCGGGGCCACTCAATGAGCAGTTCTTC. It specifies CASQAGPLNEQFF. The chain recombines TRBV5-1 with TRBJ2-1; 7 bases agree with TRBD2. The CDR3 runs 13 residues. The ends lost 7 bases at V and 6 bases at J; junction bases unmatched: 7. Germline lookup yields CDR1 SGHRS and CDR2 YFSETQ.

The rearrangement links TRBV18 to TRBJ2-1; possibly TRBD1 for D (6 bases). V dropped 0 bases and J dropped 0 bases, with 15 bases sitting between them. The CDR3 has 18 residues. The germline V gene encodes CDR1 KGHSH and CDR2 LQKENI. DNA for the CDR3: TGTGCCAGCTCACCACCCAGCCGCAGGGGAAGCTCCTACAATGAGCAGTTCTTC. Amino acid sequence: CASSPPSRRGSSYNEQFF. Full variable domain (remainder filled in from reference TRBV18 and TRBJ2-1): NAGVMQNPRHLVRRRGQEARLRCSPMKGHSHVYWYRQLPEEGLKFMVYLQKENIIDESGMPKERFSAEFPKEGPSILRIQQVVRGDSAAYFCASSPPSRRGSSYNEQFFGPGTRLTVL.

V usage is TRBV11-1 and J usage is TRBJ1-4; D is unclear. Germline CDR1 is SGHAT and CDR2 is FQDESV (reference sequence). With 4 bases removed from V and 0 bases from J, the gap between germline ends came to 9 bases. The CDR3 loop spans 15 amino acids. CDR3 in amino acids: CASSSGIATNEKLFF. As DNA, the CDR3 is TGTGCCAGCAGCTCGGGGATAGCAACTAATGAAAAACTGTTTTTT.

V and J are TRBV19 and TRBJ2-1; 14 bases are shared with TRBD2. V trimming: 5 bases; J trimming: 12 bases; junction bases outside the gene matches: 9. The length of the CDR3 is 15 residues. The germline CDR1 and CDR2 sequences are LNHDA and SQIVND (reference sequence). CDR3 DNA sequence: TGTGCCAGTAGTCCCCGACTAGCGGGAGGGCCAGGGCAGTTCTTC. Encoded protein: CASSPRLAGGPGQFF.

The chain is built from TRBV5-6 and TRBJ2-6; the D is unclear. CDR3 length: 17 amino acids. Germline lookup yields CDR1 SGHDT and CDR2 YYEEEE. Trimming removed 2 bases at V and 0 bases at J, with 12 bases between. CDR3 nucleotide sequence: TGTGCCAGCAGCTTCGGGTCCTGGGTCTCTGGGGCCAACGTCCTGACTTTC. Translation gives CASSFGSWVSGANVLTF.

J is TRBJ1-1 and V is TRBV5-1; the D gene is possibly TRBD1 (5 bases). Germline V gene lookup returns CDR1 SGHRS and CDR2 YFSETQ. V was pared by 0 bases and J by 3 bases, with 12 bases between. The CDR3 is made up of 15 amino acids. As DNA, the CDR3 is TGCGCCAGCAGCTTGGTGCGGGGGGGGGACACTGAAGCTTTCTTT. This encodes CASSLVRGGDTEAFF.

J is TRBJ1-2 and V is TRBV30; D is unresolved. The CDR3 contains 13 residues. In germline, CDR1 is GTSNPN, CDR2 SVGIG (reference sequence). Trimming cost V 0 bases and J 4 bases, with 9 bases left between them. CDR3 nucleotide sequence: TGTGCCTGGAGTGTATTACAGTTCTATGGCTACACCTTC. This gives the protein CAWSVLQFYGYTF.

This chain links TRBV5-1 with TRBJ1-3; 8 bases line up with TRBD1. CDR1 and CDR2 (germline): SGHRS, YFSETQ. V dropped 3 bases and J dropped 0; count of bases not matched to a gene: 2. The CDR3 runs 15 residues. The CDR3 loop is CASSSQGASGNTIYF. The CDR3 DNA follows: TGCGCCAGCAGCTCTCAGGGGGCCTCTGGAAACACCATATATTTT.

Here the CDR3 DNA reads TGTGCCAGCAGCCGGGACAGGGGTGCATATGGCTACACCTTC. Its translation is CASSRDRGAYGYTF. The V and J genes are TRBV6-5 and TRBJ1-2; 10 nucleotides agree with TRBD1. The V gene's germline CDR1 is MNHEY and CDR2 SVGAGI. After removal of 6 bases from V and 5 bases from J, the junction contained 6 bases not matched to a gene. CDR3 length: 14 residues.

The chain couples TRBV29-1 to TRBJ1-1; 9 nucleotides agree with TRBD1. CDR1 and CDR2 (germline): SQVTM, ANQGSEA. V lost 7 bases and J lost 0; bases outside the gene matches: 3. The length of the CDR3 is 13 residues. CDR3 sequence reads: CSARDRVNTEAFF. The CDR3 DNA follows: TGCAGCGCTCGGGACAGGGTGAACACTGAAGCTTTCTTT.

This chain joins TRBV7-8 and TRBJ2-5, with 11 bases identical to TRBD2. V trimming: 1 base; J trimming: 1 base; junction bases outside the gene matches: 8. CDR3 length: 18 amino acids. Germline V gives CDR1 SGHVS, CDR2 FQNEAQ. CDR3 DNA sequence: TGTGCCAGCAGCTTAGGACTAGCGGGACGCAAGCCCCAAGAGACCCAGTACTTC. Translated, it gives CASSLGLAGRKPQETQYF. Complete variable domain (other parts from reference TRBV7-8 and TRBJ2-5): GAGVSQSPRYKVAKRGQDVALRCDPISGHVSLFWYQQALGQGPEFLTYFQNEAQLDKSGLPSDRFFAERPEGSVSTLKIQRTQQEDSAVYLCASSLGLAGRKPQETQYFGPGTRLLVL.

The rearrangement joins TRBV28 to TRBJ1-1; perhaps TRBD1 as D (5 bases). Germline lookup yields CDR1 MDHEN and CDR2 SYDVKM. Trimming took off 8 bases at V and 4 bases at J, with 14 bases between the two ends. The CDR3 consists of 13 residues. CDR3 in amino acids: CASVRGVGTEAFF. CDR3 nucleotides: TGTGCCAGCGTAAGGGGCGTAGGCACTGAAGCTTTCTTT.